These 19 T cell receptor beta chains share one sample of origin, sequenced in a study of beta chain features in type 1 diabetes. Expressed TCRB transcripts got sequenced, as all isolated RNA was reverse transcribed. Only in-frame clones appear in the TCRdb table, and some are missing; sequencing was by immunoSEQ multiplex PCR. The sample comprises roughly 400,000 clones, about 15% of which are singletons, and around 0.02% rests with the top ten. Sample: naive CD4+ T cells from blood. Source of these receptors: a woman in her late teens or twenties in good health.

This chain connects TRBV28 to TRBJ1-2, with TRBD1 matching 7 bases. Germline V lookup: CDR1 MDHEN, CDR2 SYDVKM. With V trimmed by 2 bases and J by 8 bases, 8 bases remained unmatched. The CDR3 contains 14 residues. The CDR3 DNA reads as TGTGCCAGCAGTTTAGACAGGGATCCCTTAGGCTACACCTTC. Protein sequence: CASSLDRDPLGYTF.

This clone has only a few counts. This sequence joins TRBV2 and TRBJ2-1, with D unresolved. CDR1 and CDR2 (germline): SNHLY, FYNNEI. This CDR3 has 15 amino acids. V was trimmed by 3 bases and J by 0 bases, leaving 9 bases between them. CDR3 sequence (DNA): TGTGCCAGCAGTGATGAACGGAGCTCCTACAATGAGCAGTTCTTC. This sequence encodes CASSDERSSYNEQFF.

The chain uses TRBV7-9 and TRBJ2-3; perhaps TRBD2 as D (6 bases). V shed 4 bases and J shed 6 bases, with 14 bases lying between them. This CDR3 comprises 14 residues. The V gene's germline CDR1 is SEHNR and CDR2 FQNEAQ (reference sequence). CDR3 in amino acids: CASSSLLASDTQYF. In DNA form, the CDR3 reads TGTGCCAGCAGCTCACTACTAGCCTCGGATACGCAGTATTTT.

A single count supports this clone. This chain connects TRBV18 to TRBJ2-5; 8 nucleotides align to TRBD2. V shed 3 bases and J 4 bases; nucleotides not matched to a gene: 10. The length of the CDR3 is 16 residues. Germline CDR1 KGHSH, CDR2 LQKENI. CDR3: CASSPSVGLAGETQYF. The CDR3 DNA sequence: TGTGCCAGCTCACCGTCCGTCGGACTAGCAGGAGAGACCCAGTACTTC. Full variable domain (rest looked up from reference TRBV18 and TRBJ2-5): NAGVMQNPRHLVRRRGQEARLRCSPMKGHSHVYWYRQLPEEGLKFMVYLQKENIIDESGMPKERFSAEFPKEGPSILRIQQVVRGDSAAYFCASSPSVGLAGETQYFGPGTRLLVL.

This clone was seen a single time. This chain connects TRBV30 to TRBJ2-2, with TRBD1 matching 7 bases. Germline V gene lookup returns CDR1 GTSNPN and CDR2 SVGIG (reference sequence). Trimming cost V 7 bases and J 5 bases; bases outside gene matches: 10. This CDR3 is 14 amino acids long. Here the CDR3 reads CASIRDSWTGELFF. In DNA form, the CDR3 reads TGTGCCTCCATTCGGGACAGTTGGACCGGGGAGCTGTTTTTT. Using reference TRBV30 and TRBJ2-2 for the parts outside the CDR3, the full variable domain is SQTIHQWPATLVQPVGSPLSLECTVEGTSNPNLYWYRQAAGRGLQLLFYSVGIGQISSEVPQNLSASRPQDRQFILSSKKLLLSDSGFYLCASIRDSWTGELFFGEGSRLTVL.

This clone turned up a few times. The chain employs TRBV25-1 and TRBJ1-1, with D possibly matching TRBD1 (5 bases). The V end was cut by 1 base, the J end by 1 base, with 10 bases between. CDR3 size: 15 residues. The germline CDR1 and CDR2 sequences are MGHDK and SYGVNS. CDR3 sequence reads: CASSEWGGTNTEAFF. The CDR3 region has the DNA TGTGCCAGCAGTGAATGGGGAGGGACGAACACTGAAGCTTTCTTT.

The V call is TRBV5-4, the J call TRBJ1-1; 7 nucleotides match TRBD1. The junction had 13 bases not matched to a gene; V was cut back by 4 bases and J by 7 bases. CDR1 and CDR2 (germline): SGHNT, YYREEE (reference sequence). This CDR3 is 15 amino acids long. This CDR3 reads CASSPTLDRDGEAFF. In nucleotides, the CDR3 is TGTGCCAGCAGCCCTACCTTAGACAGGGACGGTGAAGCTTTCTTT.

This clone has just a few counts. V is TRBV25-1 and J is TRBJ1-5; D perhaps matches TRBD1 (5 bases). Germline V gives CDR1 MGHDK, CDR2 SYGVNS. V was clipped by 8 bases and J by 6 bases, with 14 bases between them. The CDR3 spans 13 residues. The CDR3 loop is CASPTMGGQPQHF. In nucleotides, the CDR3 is TGTGCCAGCCCCACCATGGGGGGTCAGCCCCAGCATTTT. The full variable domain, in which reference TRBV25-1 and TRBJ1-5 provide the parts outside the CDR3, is EADIYQTPRYLVIGTGKKITLECSQTMGHDKMYWYQQDPGMELHLIHYSYGVNSTEKGDLSSESTVSRIRTEHFPLTLESARPSHTSQYLCASPTMGGQPQHFGDGTRLSIL.

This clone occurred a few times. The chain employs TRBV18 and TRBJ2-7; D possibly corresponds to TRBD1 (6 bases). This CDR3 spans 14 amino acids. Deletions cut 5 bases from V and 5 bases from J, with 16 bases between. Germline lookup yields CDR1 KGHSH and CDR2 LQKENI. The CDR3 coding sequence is TGTGCCAGCTCAATGACAGGTGGCACGGACGAGCAGTACTTC. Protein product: CASSMTGGTDEQYF.

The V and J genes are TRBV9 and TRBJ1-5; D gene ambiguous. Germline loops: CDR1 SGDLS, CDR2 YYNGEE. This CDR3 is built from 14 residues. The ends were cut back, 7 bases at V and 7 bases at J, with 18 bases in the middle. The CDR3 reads CASSRLDGGQPQHF. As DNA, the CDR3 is TGTGCCAGCTCCCGCCTGGATGGAGGGCAGCCCCAGCATTTT.

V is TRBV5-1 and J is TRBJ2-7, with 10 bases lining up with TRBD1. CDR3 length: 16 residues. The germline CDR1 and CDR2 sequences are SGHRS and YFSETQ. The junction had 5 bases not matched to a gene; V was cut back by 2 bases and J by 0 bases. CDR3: CASSLSGTGVSYEQYF. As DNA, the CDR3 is TGCGCCAGCAGCTTATCCGGGACAGGGGTCTCCTACGAGCAGTACTTC. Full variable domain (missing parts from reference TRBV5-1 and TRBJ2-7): KAGVTQTPRYLIKTRGQQVTLSCSPISGHRSVSWYQQTPGQGLQFLFEYFSETQRNKGNFPGRFSGRQFSNSRSEMNVSTLELGDSALYLCASSLSGTGVSYEQYFGPGTRLTVT.

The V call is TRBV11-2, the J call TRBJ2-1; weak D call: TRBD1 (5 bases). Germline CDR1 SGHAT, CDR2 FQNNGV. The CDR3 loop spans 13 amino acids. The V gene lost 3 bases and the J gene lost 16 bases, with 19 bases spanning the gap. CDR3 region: CASSFILDTESFF. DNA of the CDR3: TGTGCCAGCAGCTTTATCTTGGACACGGAGTCCTTCTTC.

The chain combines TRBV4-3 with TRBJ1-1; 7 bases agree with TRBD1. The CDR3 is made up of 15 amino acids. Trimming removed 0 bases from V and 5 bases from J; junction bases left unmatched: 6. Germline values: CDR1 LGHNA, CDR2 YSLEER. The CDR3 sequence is CASSQEGQWDTEAFF. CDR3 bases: TGCGCCAGCAGCCAAGAGGGACAGTGGGATACTGAAGCTTTCTTT.

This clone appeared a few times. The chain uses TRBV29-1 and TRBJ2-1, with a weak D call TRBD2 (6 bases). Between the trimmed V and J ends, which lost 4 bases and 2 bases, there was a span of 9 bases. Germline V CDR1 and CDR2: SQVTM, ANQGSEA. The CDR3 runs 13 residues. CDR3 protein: CSVAGDAYNEQFF. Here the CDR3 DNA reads TGCAGCGTTGCGGGGGACGCCTACAATGAGCAGTTCTTC.

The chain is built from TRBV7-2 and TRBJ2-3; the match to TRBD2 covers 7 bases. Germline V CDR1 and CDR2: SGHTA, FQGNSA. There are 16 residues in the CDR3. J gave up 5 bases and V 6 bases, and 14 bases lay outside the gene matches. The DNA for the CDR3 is TGTGCCAGCAGTCCGCCGGGCGCGGGAGTAGGAGATACGCAGTATTTT. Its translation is CASSPPGAGVGDTQYF.

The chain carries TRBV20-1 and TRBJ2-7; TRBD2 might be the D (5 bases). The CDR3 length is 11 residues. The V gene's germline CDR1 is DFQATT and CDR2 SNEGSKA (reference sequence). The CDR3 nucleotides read TGCAGCTGGACTCCTCAAGACGAGCAGTACTTC. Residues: CSWTPQDEQYF.

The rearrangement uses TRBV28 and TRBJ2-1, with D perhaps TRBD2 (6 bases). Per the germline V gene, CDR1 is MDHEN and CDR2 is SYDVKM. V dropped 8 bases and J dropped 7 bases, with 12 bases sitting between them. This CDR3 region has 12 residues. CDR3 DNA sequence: TGTGCCAGCGGCCGGGAGAGGAATGAGCAGTTCTTC. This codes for CASGRERNEQFF.

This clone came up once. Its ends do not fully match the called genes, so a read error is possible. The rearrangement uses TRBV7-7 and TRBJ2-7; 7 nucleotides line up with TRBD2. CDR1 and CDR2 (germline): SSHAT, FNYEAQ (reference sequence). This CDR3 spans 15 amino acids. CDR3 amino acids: CASSVSSGISYEQYF. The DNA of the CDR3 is TGTGCTAGCAGCGTCAGCAGCGGGATCTCCTACGAGCAGTACTTC. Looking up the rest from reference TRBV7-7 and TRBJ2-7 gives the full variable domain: GAGVSQSPRYKVTKRGQDVTLRCDPISSHATLYWYQQALGQGPEFLTYFNYEAQPDKSGLPSDRFSAERPEGSISTLTIQRTEQRDSAMYRCASSVSSGISYEQYFGPGTRLTVT.

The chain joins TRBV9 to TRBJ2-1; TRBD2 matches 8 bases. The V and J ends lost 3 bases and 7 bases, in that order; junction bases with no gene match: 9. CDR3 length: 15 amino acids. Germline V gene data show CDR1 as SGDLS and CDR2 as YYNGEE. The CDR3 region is CASSDSGKLRNEQFF. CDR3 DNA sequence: TGTGCCAGCAGCGATAGCGGGAAATTGAGAAATGAGCAGTTCTTC.